This T cell receptor beta chain stems from a study of CD8 T cells in acute hepatitis C reinfection. The sample's time point: naive CD8 control sorted from an acute-time-point sample. Produced via immunoSEQ multiplex PCR; TCRdb's table is partial and in-frame only. The sample gives over 30,000 clones, approximately 85% of which show up once; about a tenth is in the top ten. Sequenced sample: naive CD8+ T cells from PBMCs. The TCR comes from a woman younger than 35 who spontaneously cleared hepatitis C infection.

CDR3 sequence: CASSLGGSIFKDTQYF. The CDR3 DNA reads TGTGCCAGCAGCTTAGGGGGGTCGATTTTTAAAGATACGCAGTATTTT. V gene TRBV13 combines with J gene TRBJ2-3, with no clear D. Between the trimmed V and J ends, which lost 0 bases and 5 bases, there was a span of 15 bases. From germline, CDR1 is PRHDT and CDR2 FYEKMQ (reference sequence). CDR3 size: 16 residues.